The entry below describes one TCR beta chain. This clonotype was seen repeatedly, ten times or more. Its cognate antigen has yet to be identified. Base quality data are lacking; no much larger clone is found one base away. This specimen comes from a study of T cells in Graves' hyperthyroidism and ophthalmopathy (dated by TCRdb to 2018 to 2020). Study-level background: Peripheral blood samples were taken at the time of initial diagnosis, prior to any treatment. The study also compared thyroid tissue and blood T-cell repertoires from 6 or 7 Graves' hyperthyroidism patients. The 90 to 100 discovery patients were randomly split 7:3 into training and test sets. According to the paper, TCR Vbeta CDR3 sequencing was carried out on 135 peripheral blood samples, which came from under 50 ophthalmopathy, 75 to 80 hyperthyroidism and approximately 17 progressor patients. To identify distinguishing TCR V-J signatures, a discovery cohort of roughly 100 patients was used, comprising 40 to 45 with Graves' ophthalmopathy and around 60 with stable Graves' hyperthyroidism. Once sampling was done, hyperthyroidism patients were given methimazole at a starting dose of 30 mg daily, whereas ophthalmopathy patients were given high-dose intravenous methylprednisolone. An independent validation cohort of around 19 hyperthyroidism patients and 15 or so patients who later progressed to ophthalmopathy tested prospective prediction of ophthalmopathy. Study-level results and caveats: Ophthalmopathy was separated from stable hyperthyroidism by a 13 V-J signature model, with roughly 88% sensitivity and roughly 81% specificity obtained in cross-validation and 80%/75% obtained in testing. Sample size was not statistically predetermined, and blinding of investigators to group allocation was not performed. Most expanded thyroid clonotypes (frequency above 0.001) were also detected in blood, a finding suggesting that blood repertoires may reflect thyroid immune responses. In validation, the model predicted progression to ophthalmopathy with roughly 70% sensitivity and 72% to 85% specificity, a median of 6.5 months before onset.

A patient counted as having stable Graves' hyperthyroidism if no progression to ophthalmopathy occurred over 18 months of follow-up. The hyperthyroidism patients were between 18 and 65 years old and newly diagnosed, with a disease duration of less than 2 months. Patients with uncontrolled infections, other autoimmune diseases, pregnancy or lactation were excluded. Clinical symptoms, serum thyroxine and TRAb, thyroid ultrasound, and orbital computed tomography formed the basis for the diagnoses. PBMCs were separated from under 12 ml of fresh peripheral blood using Ficoll-Paque density gradient centrifugation. Total RNA was extracted using Trizol reagent, and RNA quality was assessed on an Agilent 2100 Bioanalyzer. Amplification of TCR beta CDR3 regions was carried out from RNA transcripts. For the first round of RT-PCR on the TCR CDR3, the HTBI primer set was used together with the Qiagen OneStep RT-PCR kit. Libraries were constructed in a second round of multiplex PCR, after which size selection and purification were carried out. The libraries were sequenced on an Illumina HiSeq2000 using paired-end 100 bp reads. The authors processed their data as follows. SOAPnuke was used to process the raw data, removing reads that contained adapters or uncalled bases, had a mean Phred below 15, or lacked an exact match to the constant primer or identifier. High-quality paired reads were merged using COPE v1.2.5, and each unique nucleotide sequence was defined as a clonotype. MiTCR v1.1 was used to align clonotypes to the IMGT TRBV, TRBD and TRBJ reference segments. The analysis was restricted to V-J combinations with a frequency above 0.0001, which together covered 99.2% of the repertoires. A TCS score was defined as the ratio between F50 (clonal expansion) and ExV (chaos), using BLOSUM62-based TCRdist between CDR3 peptides within each V-J. Welch's t-statistics and random forest reduced fewer than 600 V-J features to 10 to 15, which were used in a naive Bayes classifier (R e1071). In TCRdb, the public reads were trimmed at Q25 with fastp and aligned with MiXCR, with productive beta chains retained. Here each entry gathers all rows of one CDR3 protein and keeps the most common genes and DNA. Here the V and J calls rest on TCRdb's processing, not on the authors' analysis. Here the sample has 300,000 or so distinct CDR3 sequences; 15% to 20% occur a single time. The ten largest make up 45% to 55% of the sample.

CDR1 and CDR2, looked up from the germline V gene, are SGHAT and FQNNGV. At the junction V is shortened by 0 bases and J by 5 bases; bases outside the gene matches: 7. The CDR3 spans 16 residues, from the cysteine through the phenylalanine. Only the CDR3 DNA is retained, 48 bases long and in frame from the first base. The receptor was derived from a woman in her forties or fifties with Graves' hyperthyroidism. The V and J genes are TRBV11-2 and TRBJ1-5, with TRBD1 matching 7 junction bases. Sequenced sample: blood. The DNA sequence follows: TGTGCCAGCAGCTTAGAGGGCTCAGGGGGTTATCAGCCCCAGCATTTT. Translated, this is CASSLEGSGGYQPQHF.